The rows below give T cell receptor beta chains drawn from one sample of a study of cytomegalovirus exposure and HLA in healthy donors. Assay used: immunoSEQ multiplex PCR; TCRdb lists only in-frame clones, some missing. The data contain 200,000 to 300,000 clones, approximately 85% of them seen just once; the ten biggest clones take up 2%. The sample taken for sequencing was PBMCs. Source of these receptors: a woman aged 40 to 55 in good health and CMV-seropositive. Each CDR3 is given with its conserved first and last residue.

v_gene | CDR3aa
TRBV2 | CASSAGDRVRETQYF
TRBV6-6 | CASGLAGLQETQYF
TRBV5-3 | CARRRPGHLYHMRF
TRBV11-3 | CASSDRANYGYTF
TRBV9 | CASSQGSNTEAFF
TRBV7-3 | CASRLAGGPVNEQFF
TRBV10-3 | CAISESQIYNEQFF
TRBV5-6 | CASSLQGAGNEQFF
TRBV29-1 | CSGRLAGSNEQFF
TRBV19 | CASRGGGGGEKLFF
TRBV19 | CASTLTGDSQLNGYTF
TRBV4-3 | CASSQEPGQGALEQYF
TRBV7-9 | CASSLTGTGENEQFF
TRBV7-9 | CASSPRQGEATGELFF
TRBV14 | CASSREGTQYF
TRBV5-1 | CASSLDPLNTEAFF
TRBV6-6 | CASSLGTENSPLHF
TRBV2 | CASTITGDTQYF
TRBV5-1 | CASSLGAGDTQYF
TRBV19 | CASSIGGSGAEAFF
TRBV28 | CASSPGTGLYNEQFF
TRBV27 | CASSSQGINQPQHF
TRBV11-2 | CASSLLGTSGSRRDTQYF
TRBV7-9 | CASSQAWRGEQYF
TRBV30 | CAWSFIRTSGKGSYEQYF
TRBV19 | CASPRGADRGHQPQHF
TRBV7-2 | CASSPSGSNTGELFF
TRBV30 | CAWSSGRAYEQYF
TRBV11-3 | CASSRMAGRQAGETQYF
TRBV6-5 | CASSYSRTTPYEQYF